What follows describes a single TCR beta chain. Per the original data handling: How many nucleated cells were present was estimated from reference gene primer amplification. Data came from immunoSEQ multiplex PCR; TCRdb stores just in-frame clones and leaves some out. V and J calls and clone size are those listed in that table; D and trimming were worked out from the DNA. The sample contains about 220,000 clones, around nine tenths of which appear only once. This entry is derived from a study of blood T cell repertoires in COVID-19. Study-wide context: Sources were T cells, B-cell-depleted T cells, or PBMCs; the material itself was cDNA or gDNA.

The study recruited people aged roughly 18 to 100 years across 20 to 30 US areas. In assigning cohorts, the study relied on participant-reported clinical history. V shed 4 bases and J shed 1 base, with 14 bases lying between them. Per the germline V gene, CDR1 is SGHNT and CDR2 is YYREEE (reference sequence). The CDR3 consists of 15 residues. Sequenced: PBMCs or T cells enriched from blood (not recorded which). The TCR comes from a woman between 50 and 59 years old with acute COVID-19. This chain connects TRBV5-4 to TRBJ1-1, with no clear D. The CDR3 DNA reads TGTGCCAGCAGCGCCGCGGAGGGAGGGAACACTGAAGCTTTCTTT. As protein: CASSAAEGGNTEAFF.